These 23 T cell receptor beta chains share one sample of origin, sequenced in a study of T cell repertoires in cytomegalovirus infection. One entry per CDR3 protein, called by TCRdb with MiXCR from the reads. Of roughly 200,000 distinct CDR3 sequences listed, 17% are singletons. Sequencing was performed on CD8+ T cells from PBMCs. These TCRs come from a human donor in good health (CMV status not recorded). Some clones in this sample may be carry-over from other donors' samples.

The CDR3 reads CASSGGQGITGELFF. The CDR3 nucleotides read TGTGCCAGCAGCGGGGGACAGGGGATCACCGGGGAGCTGTTTTTT. The rearrangement joins TRBV28 to TRBJ2-2; 10 nucleotides agree with TRBD1. CDR1 is MDHEN and CDR2 is SYDVKM in the germline V gene. CDR3 length: 15 residues. The junction had 5 bases not matched to a gene; V was cut back by 6 bases and J by 4 bases.

The table lists this clonotype with a few counts. The chain recombines TRBV12-3 or TRBV12-4 with TRBJ2-1, with TRBD2 matching 8 bases. With V trimmed by 3 bases and J by 0 bases, 7 bases remained unmatched. The CDR3 has 17 residues. CDR3 loop: CASSFGTGGSSYNEQFF. The CDR3 region has the DNA TGTGCCAGCAGTTTTGGAACGGGGGGGAGCTCCTACAATGAGCAGTTCTTC.

This clonotype was detected only a few times. The chain links TRBV12-3 or TRBV12-4 to TRBJ2-5; 12 bases are shared with TRBD2. J gave up 5 bases and V 6 bases, and 25 bases lay outside the gene matches. CDR3 length: 21 residues. This CDR3 is CASSPSFRTSGDPTSWETQYF. The CDR3 DNA reads as TGTGCCAGCAGCCCCTCCTTTAGGACTAGCGGGGACCCCACCTCGTGGGAGACCCAGTACTTC.

The CDR3 reads CSVEDQGRWYGYTF. DNA of the CDR3: TGCAGCGTTGAAGATCAGGGGAGATGGTATGGCTACACCTTC. The chain carries TRBV29-1 and TRBJ1-2, with D possibly matching TRBD1 (6 bases). Looked up from germline, CDR1 is SQVTM and CDR2 is ANQGSEA. The V and J ends lost 0 bases and 5 bases respectively, with 13 bases between them. This CDR3 contains 14 residues.

The rearrangement links TRBV7-6 to TRBJ2-1, with D possibly TRBD1 on 6 matching bases. V was trimmed by 5 bases and J by 0 bases, leaving 11 bases between them. Per germline, CDR1 SGHVS and CDR2 FNYEAQ. The CDR3 has 15 amino acids. The CDR3 DNA reads TGTGCCAGCAGCCTGGGACACAGCTCCTACAATGAGCAGTTCTTC. Translated: CASSLGHSSYNEQFF. Full variable domain (remainder filled in from reference TRBV7-6 and TRBJ2-1): GAGVSQSPRYKVTKRGQDVALRCDPISGHVSLYWYRQALGQGPEFLTYFNYEAQQDKSGLPNDRFSAERPEGSISTLTIQRTEQRDSAMYRCASSLGHSSYNEQFFGPGTRLTVL.

This rearrangement joins TRBV7-8 to TRBJ1-1; D is unresolved. Germline CDR1 SGHVS, CDR2 FQNEAQ. V gave up 0 bases and J gave up 3 bases, with 11 bases separating them. The CDR3 contains 15 residues. The CDR3 DNA follows: TGTGCCAGCAGCTTAGCGACCAGGACGTACACTGAAGCTTTCTTT. Translated, it gives CASSLATRTYTEAFF.

The rearrangement uses TRBV5-6 and TRBJ2-3; TRBD2 might be the D (5 bases). Trimming stripped 4 bases from V and 0 bases from J, with 9 bases between. The CDR3 totals 14 residues. Germline V lookup: CDR1 SGHDT, CDR2 YYEEEE. Here the CDR3 reads CASSTGISTDTQYF. CDR3 coding DNA: TGTGCCAGCAGCACGGGGATTAGCACAGATACGCAGTATTTT.

This chain links TRBV7-8 with TRBJ2-7; D gene ambiguous. V lost 2 bases, J lost 0 bases, and 11 bases lay in between. Germline V gene data show CDR1 as SGHVS and CDR2 as FQNEAQ. This CDR3 comprises 15 residues. For the CDR3, the DNA is TGTGCCAGCAGCTTAATAGGCGTCCCCTCCTACGAGCAGTACTTC. This gives the protein CASSLIGVPSYEQYF.

The rearrangement links TRBV20-1 to TRBJ1-1; perhaps TRBD1 as D (5 bases). V dropped 3 bases and J dropped 2 bases, with 10 bases sitting between them. The CDR3 length is 13 residues. Germline CDR1 reads DFQATT; CDR2 reads SNEGSKA (reference sequence). CDR3 in DNA: TGCAGTGCTAGCCCGGGGCTTAACACTGAAGCTTTCTTT. Translating gives CSASPGLNTEAFF.

V usage is TRBV7-9 and J usage is TRBJ1-2; possibly TRBD1 for D (6 bases). Trimming took off 3 bases at V and 4 bases at J, with 12 bases between the two ends. The CDR3 is 14 amino acids. The germline V gene encodes CDR1 SEHNR and CDR2 FQNEAQ (reference sequence). This CDR3 is CASSFAGGGYGYTF. The CDR3 nucleotides read TGTGCCAGCAGCTTTGCGGGGGGCGGCTATGGCTACACCTTC.

V usage is TRBV7-9 and J usage is TRBJ1-4, with a weak D call TRBD1 (5 bases). Germline V gene data show CDR1 as SEHNR and CDR2 as FQNEAQ (reference sequence). V lost 5 bases, J lost 6 bases, and 10 bases lay in between. The CDR3 consists of 13 residues. In DNA, the CDR3 is TGTGCCAGCAGCACGACGACAGATGAAAAACTGTTTTTT. It specifies CASSTTTDEKLFF.

This clonotype was detected only a few times. This chain links TRBV7-9 with TRBJ2-7, with D possibly matching TRBD2 (7 bases). The ends were cut back, 5 bases at V and 5 bases at J, with 19 bases in the middle. The germline V gene encodes CDR1 SEHNR and CDR2 FQNEAQ (reference sequence). The CDR3 is 15 residues long. The chain's CDR3 is CASSPLGGASNEQYF. The CDR3 bases are TGTGCCAGCAGCCCCCTGGGGGGGGCAAGTAACGAGCAGTACTTC.

This clonotype showed up just a few times. J is TRBJ2-2 and V is TRBV12-3 or TRBV12-4; 15 nucleotides agree with TRBD2. The V and J ends lost 6 bases and 6 bases, in that order; junction bases with no gene match: 8. This CDR3 has 17 residues. CDR3 amino acids: CASSGLAGGRIAGELFF. The CDR3 region has the DNA TGTGCCAGCAGCGGACTAGCGGGGGGGCGAATTGCCGGGGAGCTGTTTTTT.

This clonotype was observed a few times. This rearrangement joins TRBV4-2 to TRBJ2-1, with D possibly being TRBD2 (5 bases). The V and J ends lost 0 bases and 7 bases respectively, with 13 bases between them. Germline lookup yields CDR1 LGHNA and CDR2 YNFKEQ. CDR3 length: 15 residues. The CDR3 bases are TGTGCCAGCAGCCAAGATGCTCTAGCCGGTAATGAGCAGTTCTTC. Encoded protein: CASSQDALAGNEQFF.

This clonotype was seen more than once but under ten times. The chain combines TRBV28 with TRBJ2-6; D not certain. The CDR3 contains 17 residues. Trimming left V 4 bases short and J 0 bases short, with 13 bases between. Germline V gene sequence: CDR1 MDHEN, CDR2 SYDVKM. The DNA of the CDR3 is TGTGCCAGCAGTTCGAACAGCCTCCACTCTGGGGCCAACGTCCTGACTTTC. Protein: CASSSNSLHSGANVLTF.

The V call is TRBV28, the J call TRBJ2-7, with no clear D. V lost 4 bases to trimming and J lost 5 bases, with 6 bases between them. This CDR3 region has 11 residues. CDR1 and CDR2 from the germline V gene are MDHEN and SYDVKM. The CDR3 nucleotides read TGTGCCAGCAGTTGGGCTAACGAGCAGTACTTC. It specifies CASSWANEQYF.

The rearrangement joins TRBV19 to TRBJ1-1, with D possibly being TRBD1 (5 bases). This CDR3 is 13 amino acids long. Looked up from germline, CDR1 is LNHDA and CDR2 is SQIVND (reference sequence). V lost 1 base and J lost 6, with 9 bases in between. This chain's CDR3 is CASSIVGTAEAFF. In DNA, the CDR3 is TGTGCCAGTAGTATAGTTGGGACCGCTGAAGCTTTCTTT.

This clonotype was recorded a few times. The chain joins TRBV27 to TRBJ1-6; possibly TRBD1 for D (5 bases). The V end lost 6 bases, the J end lost 0 bases, and 12 bases lay between the germline ends. CDR3 size: 16 residues. Germline-derived CDR1 and CDR2 are MNHEY and SMNVEV (reference sequence). CDR3 in DNA: TGTGCCAGCAGCTCGACAGTAAGCTCCTATAATTCACCCCTCCACTTT. As protein: CASSSTVSSYNSPLHF.

This clonotype showed up just a few times. The chain links TRBV29-1 to TRBJ2-1; D is ambiguous. This CDR3 comprises 13 residues. Trimming removed 2 bases from V and 5 bases from J, with 10 bases in between. Germline-derived CDR1 and CDR2 are SQVTM and ANQGSEA. The CDR3 spells CSVESAQDNEQFF. CDR3 sequence (DNA): TGCAGCGTTGAATCGGCCCAGGACAATGAGCAGTTCTTC.

This clonotype was found many times. The chain links TRBV12-3 or TRBV12-4 to TRBJ1-1, with a tentative D call TRBD1 (6 bases). This CDR3 has 13 residues. Trimming shortened V by 7 bases and J by 1 base, and 10 bases separated the two germline ends. In nucleotides, the CDR3 is TGTGCCAGCATTAAGACAGGGAACACTGAAGCTTTCTTT. Encoded protein: CASIKTGNTEAFF.

The chain has TRBV7-9 and TRBJ1-2, with a tentative D call TRBD1 (6 bases). The CDR3 sequence is 15 residues long. CDR1 SEHNR and CDR2 FQNEAQ come from the germline V gene (reference sequence). The V and J ends lost 5 bases and 6 bases respectively, with 19 bases between them. This CDR3 is CASSPGGWGANGYTF. Written as DNA, the CDR3 is TGTGCCAGCAGCCCAGGAGGATGGGGGGCCAATGGCTACACCTTC. Combining the CDR3 with reference TRBV7-9 and TRBJ1-2 gives the whole variable domain DTGVSQNPRHKITKRGQNVTFRCDPISEHNRLYWYRQTLGQGPEFLTYFQNEAQLEKSRLLSDRFSAERPKGSFSTLEIQRTEQGDSAMYLCASSPGGWGANGYTFGSGTRLTVV.

The V and J genes are TRBV10-3 and TRBJ2-3; TRBD2 agrees at 11 bases. V was pared by 6 bases and J by 2 bases, with 7 bases of the junction left unmatched. Germline V gene sequence: CDR1 ENHRY, CDR2 SYGVKD. This CDR3 has 16 residues. CDR3 in amino acids: CAISPTSGVNTDTQYF. CDR3 sequence (DNA): TGTGCCATCAGCCCGACTAGCGGGGTGAACACAGATACGCAGTATTTT.

The chain links TRBV13 to TRBJ2-7; D is unresolved. V shed 5 bases and J shed 6 bases, with 17 bases lying between them. This CDR3 has 14 amino acids. Germline V gene lookup returns CDR1 PRHDT and CDR2 FYEKMQ (reference sequence). CDR3: CASSNSEGLREQYF. Here the CDR3 DNA reads TGTGCCAGCAGCAATTCGGAAGGCCTACGCGAGCAGTACTTC. Together with reference TRBV13 and TRBJ2-7, the CDR3 gives the full variable domain: AAGVIQSPRHLIKEKRETATLKCYPIPRHDTVYWYQQGPGQDPQFLISFYEKMQSDKGSIPDRFSAQQFSDYHSELNMSSLELGDSALYFCASSNSEGLREQYFGPGTRLTVT.